These 23 T cell receptor beta chains share one sample of origin, sequenced in a study of beta chain features in type 1 diabetes. Their antigen targets remain unknown. Every bit of the isolated RNA underwent reverse transcription, so sequencing read expressed TCRB transcripts. Clones were read by immunoSEQ multiplex PCR, and TCRdb kept only the in-frame ones, dropping some. The data show 680,000 or so clones, 13% seen once. Study-level points and caveats: TCRB CDR3s from Type 1 diabetes patients were moderately but significantly shorter in all four CD4+ subsets.

The specimen sequenced was naive CD4+ T cells from blood. The receptors shown here come from a young man with type 1 diabetes.

This clone occurred once. The gene calls are TRBV6-5 and TRBJ2-1; D is unclear. Trimming took off 5 bases at V and 6 bases at J, with 11 bases between the two ends. The CDR3 runs 13 residues. Germline V lookup: CDR1 MNHEY, CDR2 SVGAGI. CDR3 sequence reads: CASSPGQPNEQFF. The DNA of the CDR3 is TGTGCCAGCAGTCCTGGTCAACCCAATGAGCAGTTCTTC.

This chain uses TRBV20-1 with TRBJ2-7; TRBD1 is a possible D gene (5 bases). The germline V gene has CDR1 DFQATT and CDR2 SNEGSKA (reference sequence). This CDR3 is 11 amino acids long. The V end lost 5 bases, the J end lost 0 bases, and 5 bases lay between the germline ends. The DNA for the CDR3 is TGCAGTGCTGGGGCCTCCTACGAGCAGTACTTC. It yields the protein CSAGASYEQYF.

The chain is built from TRBV30 and TRBJ2-7, with D possibly TRBD1 on 6 matching bases. The CDR3 has 14 residues. Germline V lookup: CDR1 GTSNPN, CDR2 SVGIG (reference sequence). The V and J ends lost 1 base and 0 bases respectively, with 10 bases between them. The DNA for the CDR3 is TGTGCCTGGAGTGAGCAGGGGACCTCCTACGAGCAGTACTTC. Protein: CAWSEQGTSYEQYF.

This chain uses TRBV2 with TRBJ1-6, with TRBD1 matching 8 bases. After removal of 5 bases from V and 7 bases from J, the junction contained 10 bases not matched to a gene. CDR1 SNHLY and CDR2 FYNNEI come from the germline V gene. The CDR3 contains 16 residues. In DNA, the CDR3 is TGTGCCAGCAGTCCCTTTCGTGACAGGGGAAATTCACCCCTCCACTTT. Protein sequence: CASSPFRDRGNSPLHF.

The chain carries TRBV5-4 and TRBJ2-7, with 7 nucleotides matching TRBD1. With V trimmed by 4 bases and J by 2 bases, 6 bases remained unmatched. The CDR3 consists of 14 residues. CDR1 is SGHNT, CDR2 YYREEE, per germline (reference sequence). The CDR3 spells CASSPRQGAYEQYF. CDR3 DNA sequence: TGTGCCAGCAGCCCCCGGCAGGGGGCCTACGAGCAGTACTTC.

This clone was found a few times. J is TRBJ1-4 and V is TRBV5-4; D is possibly TRBD1 (5 bases). The CDR3 has 14 residues. The V end was cut by 4 bases, the J end by 6 bases, with 13 bases between. CDR1 SGHNT and CDR2 YYREEE come from the germline V gene (reference sequence). As DNA, the CDR3 is TGTGCCAGCAGCGGGGACTCTGGGGATGAAAAACTGTTTTTT. Translated, it gives CASSGDSGDEKLFF.

This chain links TRBV4-2 with TRBJ1-2; no firm D call. The germline V gene encodes CDR1 LGHNA and CDR2 YNFKEQ. The V end lost 0 bases, the J end lost 4 bases, and 12 bases lay between the germline ends. This CDR3 spans 15 amino acids. CDR3 sequence: CASSQEEDARYGYTF. CDR3 sequence (DNA): TGTGCCAGCAGCCAAGAGGAGGACGCACGCTATGGCTACACCTTC.

This clone appeared a few times. The chain is built from TRBV30 and TRBJ2-7; weak D call: TRBD2 (5 bases). Trimming removed 0 bases at V and 2 bases at J, with 17 bases between. This CDR3 has 16 residues. The germline V gene encodes CDR1 GTSNPN and CDR2 SVGIG (reference sequence). The CDR3 region is CAWSVARTLTAYEQYF. CDR3 sequence (DNA): TGTGCCTGGAGTGTGGCTAGGACTCTCACTGCCTACGAGCAGTACTTC.

The rearrangement uses TRBV7-9 and TRBJ1-1; tentative D call: TRBD1 (5 bases). The V gene's germline CDR1 is SEHNR and CDR2 FQNEAQ (reference sequence). The V end was cut by 3 bases, the J end by 7 bases, with 15 bases between. The CDR3 contains 14 residues. The CDR3 DNA reads TGTGCCAGCAGCTTTGGGACCTCGGTTGTTGAAGCTTTCTTT. Protein: CASSFGTSVVEAFF.

The chain couples TRBV4-1 to TRBJ1-5; D might be TRBD1 (6 bases). Trimming pared 2 bases from V and 0 bases from J, leaving 14 bases between. The CDR3 contains 17 residues. Germline V CDR1 and CDR2: MGHRA, YSYEKL. CDR3 bases: TGCGCCAGCAGCCAACTTCCGGACAGCTTTAGCAATCAGCCCCAGCATTTT. It translates to CASSQLPDSFSNQPQHF.

The chain recombines TRBV18 with TRBJ2-7; D may be TRBD1 (6 bases). CDR3 size: 16 residues. The V and J ends lost 6 bases and 3 bases respectively, with 21 bases between them. The germline gives CDR1 KGHSH, CDR2 LQKENI. CDR3 coding DNA: TGTGCCAGCTCGCCCCAGGAACAGGGCCTCAGCTACGAGCAGTACTTC. The encoded protein is CASSPQEQGLSYEQYF.

This clone was recorded a few times. CDR3 nucleotide sequence: TGCGCCAGCAGCTTCGCCCGGGACAGGGACGGCTACACCTTC. It specifies CASSFARDRDGYTF. This chain uses TRBV5-1 with TRBJ1-2; 9 bases are shared with TRBD1. The V gene's germline CDR1 is SGHRS and CDR2 YFSETQ. J lost 8 bases, V lost 2 bases, and 7 bases had no gene match. CDR3 length equals 14 residues.

This clone has only a few counts. This rearrangement joins TRBV30 to TRBJ2-7; a possible D gene is TRBD1 (5 bases). This CDR3 is built from 14 residues. V was shortened by 2 bases and J by 3 bases, with 14 bases between the two germline ends. Germline V gene data show CDR1 as GTSNPN and CDR2 as SVGIG (reference sequence). For the CDR3, the DNA is TGTGCCTGGAGTATAAGGCTTCAGGGCTACGAGCAGTACTTC. This encodes CAWSIRLQGYEQYF.

The genes are TRBV30 and TRBJ1-2; tentatively, D is TRBD1 (6 bases). The germline gives CDR1 GTSNPN, CDR2 SVGIG (reference sequence). The CDR3 length is 13 residues. V lost 0 bases and J lost 8, with 13 bases in between. The CDR3 sequence is CAWSVVGAVGYTF. The CDR3 DNA follows: TGTGCCTGGAGTGTAGTGGGGGCAGTGGGCTACACCTTC.

The genes are TRBV2 and TRBJ1-5; D remains ambiguous. V was pared by 4 bases and J by 4 bases, with 8 bases between. Germline V gene sequence: CDR1 SNHLY, CDR2 FYNNEI. The CDR3 sequence is 13 residues long. CDR3 sequence reads: CASSARWNQPQHF. The DNA for the CDR3 is TGTGCCAGCAGTGCAAGGTGGAATCAGCCCCAGCATTTT.

V gene TRBV28 combines with J gene TRBJ2-7; 7 nucleotides align to TRBD1. Germline CDR1 MDHEN, CDR2 SYDVKM. J lost 7 bases, V lost 5 bases, and 2 bases had no gene match. There are 11 residues in the CDR3. CDR3 bases: TGTGCCAGCAGTATGACAGGGGAGCAGTACTTC. Its protein is CASSMTGEQYF.

J is TRBJ2-2 and V is TRBV27; TRBD2 matches at 7 bases. Germline V gene sequence: CDR1 MNHEY, CDR2 SMNVEV (reference sequence). There are 17 residues in the CDR3. Trimming took 2 bases from V and 6 from J; bases not matched to a gene: 12. The CDR3 DNA reads TGTGCCAGCAGTTTAAGCGTCTGGCTGGCGGGAGCCGGGGAGCTGTTTTTT. Its protein product is CASSLSVWLAGAGELFF.

A few counts support this clone. The rearrangement uses TRBV30 and TRBJ1-4, with TRBD1 matching 8 bases. V dropped 4 bases and J dropped 4; count of bases not matched to a gene: 8. Germline values: CDR1 GTSNPN, CDR2 SVGIG (reference sequence). This CDR3 is 15 amino acids long. CDR3 loop: CAWTPRDRGNEKLFF. Here the CDR3 DNA reads TGTGCCTGGACTCCACGAGACAGGGGTAATGAAAAACTGTTTTTT.

In regard to this clone: Distinct nucleotide sequences in the sample also encode this CDR3. The chain carries TRBV29-1 and TRBJ1-1; D not resolved. The length of the CDR3 is 11 residues. Looked up from germline, CDR1 is SQVTM and CDR2 is ANQGSEA. Trimming removed 5 bases at V and 1 base at J, with 5 bases between. In DNA form, the CDR3 reads TGCAGCGTTCGGGGGAACACTGAAGCTTTCTTT. Its translation is CSVRGNTEAFF.

CDR3 loop: CSGMGQANTEAFF. CDR3 DNA sequence: TGCAGCGGTATGGGACAGGCGAACACTGAAGCTTTCTTT. The chain is built from TRBV29-1 and TRBJ1-1; 8 nucleotides match TRBD1. CDR3 length equals 13 residues. CDR1 SQVTM and CDR2 ANQGSEA come from the germline V gene. Trimming took 7 bases from V and 1 from J; bases not matched to a gene: 5.

This chain connects TRBV21-1 to TRBJ1-4. TRBV21-1 has pseudogene status. The CDR3 loop spans 15 amino acids. This CDR3 is CASTPEGGRKEKLFF. In DNA, the CDR3 is TGTGCCAGCACCCCAGAGGGGGGGCGTAAGGAAAAACTGTTTTTT.

This clone was detected only a few times. The J gene is TRBJ1-6, the V gene TRBV6-5; D remains unclear. This CDR3 region has 14 residues. Trimming removed 6 bases from V and 10 bases from J, with 16 bases in between. Germline V gene sequence: CDR1 MNHEY, CDR2 SVGAGI. CDR3 in DNA: TGTGCCAGCAGCCGACTAAGTGCTGGCTCACCCCTCCACTTT. It is translated as CASSRLSAGSPLHF.

This chain connects TRBV13 to TRBJ2-1, with 9 bases identical to TRBD2. The CDR3 covers 16 residues. Germline loops: CDR1 PRHDT, CDR2 FYEKMQ (reference sequence). J gave up 6 bases and V 4 bases, and 10 bases lay outside the gene matches. The DNA of the CDR3 is TGTGCCAGCAGCTGGCGGGGGACTAGCCCCGCCAATGAGCAGTTCTTC. It is translated as CASSWRGTSPANEQFF.